This is a list of T cell receptor beta chains from one sample in a study of T cell responses to AZD1222 COVID-19 vaccine. TCRdb's copy holds only in-frame clones and misses some; the assay was immunoSEQ multiplex PCR. The table lists 150,000 to 200,000 clones, 90% to 95% of them singletons. The specimen comprised peripheral blood, sampled on day 0 of AZD1222 vaccination. The source of these receptors is an adult in good health. CDR3s include the opening cysteine and the closing phenylalanine or tryptophan. Each record gives: V gene, CDR3 length, D gene, J gene, clone size, CDR3 DNA, CDR3 protein. The D gene is left open where the match is weak. Clone sizes are given selectively: once, few, many, or a class where the clone is expanded.

v_gene: TRBV11-3
len: 14
d_gene: NA
j_gene: TRBJ1-1
abundance: NA
CDR3nt: TGTGCCAGCAGCCCAGACGACAGCTACACTGAAGCTTTCTTT
CDR3aa: CASSPDDSYTEAFF

v_gene: TRBV10-3
len: 14
d_gene: NA
j_gene: TRBJ1-1
abundance: NA
CDR3nt: TGTGCCATCAGTGCCGGGCCCTCTAACACTGAAGCTTTCTTT
CDR3aa: CAISAGPSNTEAFF

v_gene: TRBV11-3
len: 13
d_gene: NA
j_gene: TRBJ1-4
abundance: once
CDR3nt: TGTGCCAGCAGCCTAATCTACGGTGAAAAACTGTTTTTT
CDR3aa: CASSLIYGEKLFF

v_gene: TRBV6-5
len: 13
d_gene: TRBD1
j_gene: TRBJ1-1
abundance: NA
CDR3nt: TGTGCCAGCAGCGTACAGGGGTACACTGAAGCTTTCTTT
CDR3aa: CASSVQGYTEAFF

v_gene: TRBV6-5
len: 15
d_gene: NA
j_gene: TRBJ2-3
abundance: once
CDR3nt: TGTGCCAGCAGTAAGACCCTAGCGCTCACAGATACGCAGTATTTT
CDR3aa: CASSKTLALTDTQYF

v_gene: TRBV2
len: 14
d_gene: NA
j_gene: TRBJ1-4
abundance: NA
CDR3nt: TGTGCCAGCAGTGGGCAGGGATCGGCTGAAAAACTGTTTTTT
CDR3aa: CASSGQGSAEKLFF

v_gene: TRBV20-1
len: 15
d_gene: NA
j_gene: TRBJ1-2
abundance: NA
CDR3nt: TGCAGTGCTAGTTTTGCCAGGCCCCTTAACTATGGCTACACCTTC
CDR3aa: CSASFARPLNYGYTF

v_gene: TRBV19
len: 15
d_gene: TRBD1
j_gene: TRBJ2-7
abundance: NA
CDR3nt: TGTGCCAGTAGTAAACAGGGGTCGGTAGACTACGAGCAGTACTTC
CDR3aa: CASSKQGSVDYEQYF

v_gene: TRBV4-1
len: 17
d_gene: TRBD2
j_gene: TRBJ2-3
abundance: NA
CDR3nt: TGCGCCAGCAGCCAAGATCGGCTAGCGGGAGACACAGATACGCAGTATTTT
CDR3aa: CASSQDRLAGDTDTQYF

v_gene: TRBV7-9
len: 14
d_gene: TRBD1
j_gene: TRBJ1-2
abundance: NA
CDR3nt: TGTGCCAGCAGTTACAGGGGACAGGGTTCGGGCTACACCTTC
CDR3aa: CASSYRGQGSGYTF

v_gene: TRBV7-9
len: 11
d_gene: NA
j_gene: TRBJ2-1
abundance: NA
CDR3nt: TGTGCCAGCAGCGGCTACAATGAGCAGTTCTTC
CDR3aa: CASSGYNEQFF

v_gene: TRBV19
len: 14
d_gene: NA
j_gene: TRBJ2-1
abundance: few
CDR3nt: TGTGCCAGTAGTACCCCCAACTCCTACAATGAGCAGTTCTTC
CDR3aa: CASSTPNSYNEQFF

v_gene: TRBV15
len: 16
d_gene: TRBD1
j_gene: TRBJ1-2
abundance: NA
CDR3nt: TGTGCCACCAGCGGAGGGACAGCCGGCGTCGACTATGGCTACACCTTC
CDR3aa: CATSGGTAGVDYGYTF

v_gene: TRBV5-1
len: 14
d_gene: NA
j_gene: TRBJ1-4
abundance: NA
CDR3nt: TGCGCCAGCAGCTCGTGGGACATGTTGGGAAAACTGTTTTTT
CDR3aa: CASSSWDMLGKLFF

v_gene: TRBV28
len: 12
d_gene: NA
j_gene: TRBJ2-7
abundance: NA
CDR3nt: TGTGCCAGCAGCCCCCCCCGGTACGAGCAGTACTTC
CDR3aa: CASSPPRYEQYF

v_gene: TRBV19
len: 15
d_gene: NA
j_gene: TRBJ2-2
abundance: NA
CDR3nt: TGTGCCAGTAGTAGGTGGAGGTCGGACACCGGGGAGCTGTTTTTT
CDR3aa: CASSRWRSDTGELFF